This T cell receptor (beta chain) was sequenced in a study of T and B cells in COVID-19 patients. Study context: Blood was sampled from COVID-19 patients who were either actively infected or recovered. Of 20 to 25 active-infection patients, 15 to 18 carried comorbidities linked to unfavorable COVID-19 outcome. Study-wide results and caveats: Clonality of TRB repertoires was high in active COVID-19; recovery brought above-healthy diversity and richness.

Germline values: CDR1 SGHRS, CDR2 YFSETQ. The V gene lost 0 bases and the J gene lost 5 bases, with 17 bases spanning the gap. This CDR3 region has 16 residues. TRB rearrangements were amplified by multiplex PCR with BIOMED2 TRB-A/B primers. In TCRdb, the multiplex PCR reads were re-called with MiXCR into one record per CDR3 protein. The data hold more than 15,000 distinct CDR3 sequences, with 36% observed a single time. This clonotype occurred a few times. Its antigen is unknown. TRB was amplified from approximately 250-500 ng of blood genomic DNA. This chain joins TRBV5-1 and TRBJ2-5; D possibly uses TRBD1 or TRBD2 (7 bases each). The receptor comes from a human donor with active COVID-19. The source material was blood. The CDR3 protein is CASSLAVGGGSETQYF. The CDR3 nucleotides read TGCGCCAGCAGCTTGGCCGTGGGAGGGGGCTCGGAGACCCAGTACTTC. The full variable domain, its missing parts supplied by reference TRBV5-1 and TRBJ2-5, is KAGVTQTPRYLIKTRGQQVTLSCSPISGHRSVSWYQQTPGQGLQFLFEYFSETQRNKGNFPGRFSGRQFSNSRSEMNVSTLELGDSALYLCASSLAVGGGSETQYFGPGTRLLVL.